These 26 T cell receptor beta chains share one sample of origin, sequenced in a study of T cell responses to AZD1222 COVID-19 vaccine. Using immunoSEQ multiplex PCR, the repertoire was profiled, and TCRdb retains in-frame clones only, with some absent. The table lists about 110,000 clones, roughly nine tenths of them singletons, with 4.5% to 6.5% in the top ten. Sequences were derived from peripheral blood, sampled on day 0 of AZD1222 vaccination. All receptors derive from an adult in good health.

The J gene is TRBJ1-1, the V gene TRBV30; D is possibly TRBD1 (5 bases). The ends were cut back, 5 bases at V and 4 bases at J, with 17 bases in the middle. CDR1 and CDR2 from the germline V gene are GTSNPN and SVGIG (reference sequence). The CDR3 is 14 amino acids. The CDR3 protein is CAWGRRGVGTEAFF. DNA of the CDR3: TGTGCCTGGGGTCGACGGGGGGTGGGCACTGAAGCTTTCTTT.

The chain carries TRBV28 and TRBJ1-2; D ambiguous. The CDR3 covers 12 residues. V lost 3 bases to trimming and J lost 2 bases, with 4 bases between them. Germline V lookup: CDR1 MDHEN, CDR2 SYDVKM. The CDR3 bases are TGTGCCAGCAGTTTTAGCAACTATGGCTACACCTTC. Protein product: CASSFSNYGYTF.

V is TRBV12-5 and J is TRBJ2-1, with D hard to call. CDR1 is LGHNT and CDR2 is FRNRAP in the germline V gene. The CDR3 runs to 14 residues. V was pared by 1 base and J by 5 bases, with 9 bases between. The CDR3: CASGLGGAHNEQFF. For the CDR3, the DNA is TGTGCTAGTGGTTTGGGGGGTGCCCACAATGAGCAGTTCTTC.

The chain carries TRBV11-2 and TRBJ1-3; D gene unclear. Between the trimmed V and J ends, which lost 1 base and 6 bases, there was a span of 7 bases. Germline V lookup: CDR1 SGHAT, CDR2 FQNNGV. CDR3 length equals 13 residues. In nucleotides, the CDR3 is TGTGCCAGCAGCTTAGTCTTTGAAAACACCATATATTTT. Amino acids: CASSLVFENTIYF.

V and J are TRBV28 and TRBJ2-7; D remains ambiguous. V lost 6 bases and J lost 4, with 13 bases in between. Germline values: CDR1 MDHEN, CDR2 SYDVKM. CDR3 length equals 13 residues. DNA of the CDR3: TGTGCCAGCAGCCCCACCCTTCCGTACGAGCAGTACTTC. As protein: CASSPTLPYEQYF.

V usage is TRBV5-6 and J usage is TRBJ1-6; D might be TRBD1 (5 bases). Trimming shortened V by 1 base and J by 7 bases, and 15 bases separated the two germline ends. CDR3 size: 16 residues. Germline assignment: CDR1 SGHDT and CDR2 YYEEEE. The CDR3 DNA sequence: TGTGCCAGCAGCTTGTTGTCGGCAGGGCAGAATTCACCCCTCCACTTT. It translates to CASSLLSAGQNSPLHF. The full variable domain, rest sourced from reference TRBV5-6 and TRBJ1-6, is DAGVTQSPTHLIKTRGQQVTLRCSPKSGHDTVSWYQQALGQGPQFIFQYYEEEERQRGNFPDRFSGHQFPNYSSELNVNALLLGDSALYLCASSLLSAGQNSPLHFGNGTRLTVT.

The chain is built from TRBV6-5 and TRBJ2-1, with 8 positions matching TRBD1. Looked up from germline, CDR1 is MNHEY and CDR2 is SVGAGI. The CDR3 is made up of 13 amino acids. Trimming removed 10 bases from V and 4 bases from J; junction bases left unmatched: 6. This CDR3 reads CATRRDRYNEQFF. The CDR3 DNA sequence: TGTGCCACCCGAAGGGACAGGTACAATGAGCAGTTCTTC.

V gene TRBV5-4 combines with J gene TRBJ1-4; TRBD1 agrees at 7 bases. V dropped 1 base and J dropped 6; count of bases not matched to a gene: 3. This CDR3 is 14 amino acids long. Germline V CDR1 and CDR2: SGHNT, YYREEE (reference sequence). In DNA form, the CDR3 reads TGTGCCAGCAGCTTGCCGGGACAGTATGAAAAACTGTTTTTT. Protein product: CASSLPGQYEKLFF.

This clone was seen only a few times. The J gene is TRBJ2-7, the V gene TRBV5-5, with D tentatively TRBD1 (6 bases). Trimming took off 1 base at V and 2 bases at J, with 10 bases between the two ends. Germline V CDR1 and CDR2: SGHKS, YYEKEE (reference sequence). The CDR3 has 14 amino acids. DNA of the CDR3: TGTGCCAGCAGCTTGCAAGGGACAACCTACGAGCAGTACTTC. This encodes CASSLQGTTYEQYF.

This clone turned up a few times. The genes are TRBV5-8 and TRBJ1-1, with TRBD1 matching 9 bases. Germline V lookup: CDR1 SGHTS, CDR2 YDEGEE. CDR3 length: 13 amino acids. The V segment lost 4 bases and the J segment 4 bases; nucleotides outside the gene matches: 2. The CDR3 loop is CASSVTGGTEAFF. As DNA, the CDR3 is TGTGCCAGCAGCGTGACAGGGGGCACTGAAGCTTTCTTT.

The chain uses TRBV6-2 or TRBV6-3 and TRBJ2-2; 10 nucleotides align to TRBD2. There are 17 residues in the CDR3. The V gene end was trimmed by 5 bases and the J gene end by 1 base; junction bases not matched to a gene: 7. Per germline, CDR1 MNHEY and CDR2 SVGEGT. The chain's CDR3 is CASSPELAGVNTGELFF. The CDR3 nucleotides are TGTGCCAGCAGTCCCGAGCTAGCGGGAGTGAACACCGGGGAGCTGTTTTTT.

The chain joins TRBV23-1 to TRBJ2-1; TRBD2 matches 7 bases. TRBV23-1 is an ORF; its function is uncertain. CDR3 size: 18 residues. V shed 1 base, J shed 6 bases, and the junction held 15 bases outside the gene matches. The CDR3 DNA reads TGCGCCAGCAGTCAATGGCGCCCCGGCGGGGGAGCCACCAATGAGCAGTTCTTC. This sequence encodes CASSQWRPGGGATNEQFF.

The rearrangement uses TRBV5-4 and TRBJ2-7; 13 bases match TRBD2. The junction had 3 bases not matched to a gene; V was cut back by 3 bases and J by 0 bases. CDR3 length: 16 residues. Germline V gene lookup returns CDR1 SGHNT and CDR2 YYREEE (reference sequence). The CDR3 is CASSSGLAGSSYEQYF. CDR3 nucleotide sequence: TGTGCCAGCAGCTCGGGACTAGCGGGGAGCTCCTACGAGCAGTACTTC.

The chain couples TRBV19 to TRBJ1-5, with D possibly TRBD1 on 5 matching bases. The CDR3 consists of 13 residues. Germline V lookup: CDR1 LNHDA, CDR2 SQIVND (reference sequence). Trimming shortened V by 8 bases and J by 0 bases, and 8 bases separated the two germline ends. CDR3 DNA sequence: TGTGCCAGTCGGGGGAATAGCAATCAGCCCCAGCATTTT. Translation: CASRGNSNQPQHF. The entire variable domain, with the rest obtained from reference TRBV19 and TRBJ1-5, is as follows: DGGITQSPKYLFRKEGQNVTLSCEQNLNHDAMYWYRQDPGQGLRLIYYSQIVNDFQKGDIAEGYSVSREKKESFPLTVTSAQKNPTAFYLCASRGNSNQPQHFGDGTRLSIL.

This chain connects TRBV5-5 to TRBJ1-2; D remains ambiguous. This CDR3 is built from 15 residues. The germline gives CDR1 SGHKS, CDR2 YYEKEE (reference sequence). Trimming pared 0 bases from V and 4 bases from J, leaving 13 bases between. The CDR3 bases are TGTGCCAGCAGCTTGGAAGCCTCACGCTCCTATGGCTACACCTTC. It encodes CASSLEASRSYGYTF.

The chain has TRBV6-5 and TRBJ1-4, with D tentatively TRBD1 (5 bases). CDR3 size: 16 residues. The V end lost 0 bases, the J end lost 1 base, and 9 bases lay between the germline ends. The germline CDR1 and CDR2 sequences are MNHEY and SVGAGI. The CDR3 region has the DNA TGTGCCAGCAGTTACTCTTGGGACCTAACTAATGAAAAACTGTTTTTT. It specifies CASSYSWDLTNEKLFF.

The chain uses TRBV6-1 and TRBJ1-3; the D gene is possibly TRBD1 (5 bases). Germline lookup yields CDR1 MNHNS and CDR2 SASEGT. With 2 bases removed from V and 0 bases from J, the gap between germline ends came to 11 bases. This CDR3 spans 16 amino acids. The CDR3 DNA sequence: TGTGCCAGCAGTGAACGGGGGTTTGGCTCTGGAAACACCATATATTTT. It encodes CASSERGFGSGNTIYF.

The rearrangement links TRBV5-6 to TRBJ2-7; D unclear. Germline V gives CDR1 SGHDT, CDR2 YYEEEE. There are 13 residues in the CDR3. Trimming removed 7 bases at V and 1 base at J, with 12 bases between. The CDR3 DNA sequence: TGTGCCAGCGCATTATACCAATCCTACGAGCAGTACTTC. The encoded protein is CASALYQSYEQYF.

The chain combines TRBV29-1 with TRBJ2-2; D remains ambiguous. Germline V gene sequence: CDR1 SQVTM, CDR2 ANQGSEA. The V end lost 3 bases, the J end lost 4 bases, and 9 bases lay between the germline ends. This CDR3 region has 13 residues. CDR3 sequence (DNA): TGCAGCGTTGAGGTACCAAGCACCGGGGAGCTGTTTTTT. Encoded protein: CSVEVPSTGELFF.

The chain links TRBV27 to TRBJ1-2, with D possibly being TRBD1 (5 bases). Trimming stripped 0 bases from V and 2 bases from J, with 10 bases between. Germline assignment: CDR1 MNHEY and CDR2 SMNVEV (reference sequence). The CDR3 has 15 residues. The CDR3 region is CASSLSPGWNYGYTF. The CDR3 DNA reads as TGTGCCAGCAGTTTATCGCCAGGGTGGAACTATGGCTACACCTTC.

The chain carries TRBV6-5 and TRBJ2-7; 9 bases match TRBD1. Germline V gene data show CDR1 as MNHEY and CDR2 as SVGAGI. This CDR3 has 13 residues. Germline trimming cut 9 bases from V and 3 bases from J; bases unmatched to any gene: 6. The CDR3 sequence: CASTGGYLYEQYF. In DNA form, the CDR3 reads TGTGCCAGTACAGGGGGCTACCTCTACGAGCAGTACTTC.

The CDR3 sequence is CASGTGVTEAFF. Here the CDR3 DNA reads TGTGCCAGCGGGACAGGGGTTACTGAAGCTTTCTTT. The chain employs TRBV28 and TRBJ1-1; 10 bases line up with TRBD1. The V gene's germline CDR1 is MDHEN and CDR2 SYDVKM. The V and J ends lost 8 bases and 5 bases, in that order; junction bases with no gene match: 2. The CDR3 is made up of 12 amino acids. The complete variable domain, with remaining parts taken from reference TRBV28 and TRBJ1-1, reads DVKVTQSSRYLVKRTGEKVFLECVQDMDHENMFWYRQDPGLGLRLIYFSYDVKMKEKGDIPEGYSVSREKKERFSLILESASTNQTSMYLCASGTGVTEAFFGQGTRLTVV.

The V gene is TRBV5-1, the J gene TRBJ1-2; 9 bases are a match to TRBD1. Germline-derived CDR1 and CDR2 are SGHRS and YFSETQ. V shed 2 bases, J shed 8 bases, and the junction held 10 bases outside the gene matches. This CDR3 has 15 residues. CDR3 in amino acids: CASSLIRDRASGYTF. The CDR3 nucleotides read TGCGCCAGCAGCTTAATCCGGGACAGGGCTAGCGGCTACACCTTC.

J is TRBJ1-1 and V is TRBV7-8; 10 bases are shared with TRBD1. The length of the CDR3 is 16 residues. CDR1 SGHVS and CDR2 FQNEAQ come from the germline V gene. Unmatched junction bases numbered 10, after V lost 5 bases and J lost 4 bases. The DNA of the CDR3 is TGTGCCAGCAGCGGACGACAGGGGGCAAGGGGCACTGAAGCTTTCTTT. Its protein is CASSGRQGARGTEAFF.

The chain is built from TRBV9 and TRBJ2-1; TRBD1 agrees at 9 bases. Trimming removed 0 bases from V and 10 bases from J; junction bases left unmatched: 17. The CDR3 sequence is 18 residues long. Germline CDR1 and CDR2: SGDLS and YYNGEE. CDR3 coding DNA: TGTGCCAGCAGCGTAGGGTCCCGGGACAGGGACCGATTGGGGGAGCAGTTCTTC. Translating gives CASSVGSRDRDRLGEQFF.

The chain combines TRBV27 with TRBJ1-1; D gene ambiguous. The CDR3 totals 14 residues. The germline V gene has CDR1 MNHEY and CDR2 SMNVEV (reference sequence). Trimming pared 4 bases from V and 2 bases from J, leaving 11 bases between. The DNA of the CDR3 is TGTGCCAGCAGTTCTAGGCAGGCAAACACTGAAGCTTTCTTT. Protein product: CASSSRQANTEAFF.